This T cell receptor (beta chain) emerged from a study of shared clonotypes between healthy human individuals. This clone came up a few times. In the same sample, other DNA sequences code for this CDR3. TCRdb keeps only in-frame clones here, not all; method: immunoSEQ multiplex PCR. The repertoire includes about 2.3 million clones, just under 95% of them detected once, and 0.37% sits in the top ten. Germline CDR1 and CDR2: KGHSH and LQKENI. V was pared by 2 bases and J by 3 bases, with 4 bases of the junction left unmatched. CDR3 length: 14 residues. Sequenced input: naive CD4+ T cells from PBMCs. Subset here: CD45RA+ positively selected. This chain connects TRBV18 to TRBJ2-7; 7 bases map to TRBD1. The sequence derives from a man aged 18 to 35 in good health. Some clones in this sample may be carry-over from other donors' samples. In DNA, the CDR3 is TGTGCCAGCTCACCATCCGCAGGGGGCTACGAGCAGTACTTC. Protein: CASSPSAGGYEQYF.